These T cell receptor beta chains were read from a single sample in a study of T-cell reconstitution after alpha-beta-depleted transplantation in children. TCRdb reprocessed the PCR reads with MiXCR, giving one entry per CDR3 protein. The data show some 550,000 distinct CDR3 sequences, around 20% seen once. The sample consisted of PBMCs from the stem cell graft donor, taken from the stem cell graft. The receptor source for this set is a human donor who donated a stem cell graft to a child with acute lymphoblastic leukemia. Both conserved end residues are part of each CDR3. The order of the fields is D gene, clone size, J gene, V gene, CDR3 protein, CDR3 DNA. D genes are given only for firm matches. Part of the rows lack a size; the others show once, few, many or a class for expanded clones.

>TRBD1|few|TRBJ2-7|TRBV10-3
CAISETTGLERPLGEQYF
TGTGCCATCAGTGAAACGACAGGGCTAGAACGGCCCCTTGGGGAGCAGTACTTC
>TRBD1|few|TRBJ2-5|TRBV12-3/TRBV12-4
CASSPPGQGAWETQYF
TGTGCCAGCAGTCCCCCGGGACAGGGGGCGTGGGAGACCCAGTACTTC
>TRBD1|.|TRBJ2-3|TRBV29-1
CSVERTGLKLGASDTQYF
TGCAGCGTTGAAAGGACAGGGCTTAAACTAGGGGCGTCAGATACGCAGTATTTT
>.|.|TRBJ1-2|TRBV7-9
CASSQGTWGYGYTF
TGTGCCAGCAGCCAGGGGACATGGGGCTATGGCTACACCTTC
>TRBD2|.|TRBJ2-1|TRBV7-3
CASSLHSSGNNEQFF
TGTGCCAGCAGCTTACACTCTAGCGGGAACAATGAGCAGTTCTTC
>.|many|TRBJ2-1|TRBV7-8
CASSLLRNEQFF
TGTGCCAGCAGCCTACTCCGAAATGAGCAGTTCTTC
>.|few|TRBJ1-1|TRBV18
CASSPFHGNTEAFF
TGTGCCAGCTCACCATTTCACGGGAACACTGAAGCTTTCTTT
>.|few|TRBJ2-3|TRBV5-6
CASSLSALLWTDTQYF
TGTGCCAGCAGCTTGTCTGCCCTTCTTTGGACAGATACGCAGTATTTT
>TRBD1|.|TRBJ1-2|TRBV27
CASKISGTGSYGYTF
TGTGCCAGCAAGATCTCCGGGACAGGGAGCTATGGCTACACCTTC
>.|few|TRBJ2-7|TRBV27
CASSSYRERYEQYF
TGTGCCAGCAGTTCCTACAGGGAGCGGTACGAGCAGTACTTC
>TRBD2|few|TRBJ2-1|TRBV29-1
CSGLAVSYNEQFF
TGCAGCGGGCTAGCGGTCTCCTACAATGAGCAGTTCTTC
>.|.|TRBJ1-1|TRBV12-3/TRBV12-4
CASSSATVNTEAFF
TGTGCCAGCAGTTCCGCAACAGTGAACACTGAAGCTTTCTTT
>TRBD2|few|TRBJ2-7|TRBV20-1
CSARDRGRASGISSYEQYF
TGCAGTGCTAGAGATCGGGGTAGGGCTAGCGGGATTTCCTCCTACGAGCAGTACTTC
>.|.|TRBJ1-2|TRBV13
CASSRTKGQIIYGYTF
TGTGCCAGCAGCCGGACAAAAGGCCAGATTATTTATGGCTACACCTTC
>.|.|TRBJ1-1|TRBV7-9
CASSLQLSTEAFF
TGTGCCAGCAGCCTTCAGTTGAGCACTGAAGCTTTCTTT
>TRBD2|few|TRBJ2-1|TRBV5-1
CASSLPRSNRRTSDNEQFF
TGCGCCAGCAGCTTGCCACGATCTAACCGGAGAACTAGCGACAATGAGCAGTTCTTC
>.|.|TRBJ2-3|TRBV5-1
CASSWLQDGFTDTQYF
TGCGCCAGCAGCTGGCTGCAGGACGGATTCACAGATACGCAGTATTTT
>.|few|TRBJ2-2|TRBV10-2
CASRDPLRHTGELFF
TGCGCCAGCAGGGACCCTCTAAGACACACCGGGGAGCTGTTTTTT
>.|few|TRBJ2-2|TRBV21-1
CASSPPGGGGFANTGELFF
TGTGCCAGCAGCCCCCCTGGGGGCGGGGGGTTCGCGAACACCGGGGAGCTGTTTTTT
>.|few|TRBJ1-5|TRBV10-3
CATSKQGLRNQPQHF
TGTGCCACCTCGAAACAGGGCTTACGCAATCAGCCCCAGCATTTT
>TRBD2|few|TRBJ2-7|TRBV9
CASSSAGGPYEQYF
TGTGCCAGCAGCTCAGCGGGAGGCCCCTACGAGCAGTACTTC
>.|few|TRBJ1-6|TRBV9
CASSVEGFPYNSPLHF
TGTGCCAGCAGCGTAGAGGGGTTCCCCTATAATTCACCCCTCCACTTT
>TRBD1|few|TRBJ2-1|TRBV14
CASSPVVGQADYNEQFF
TGTGCCAGCAGCCCCGTGGTGGGACAGGCGGACTACAATGAGCAGTTCTTC
>TRBD1|.|TRBJ1-5|TRBV6-2/TRBV6-3
CASRPRQGGNQPQHF
TGTGCCAGCAGGCCGAGACAGGGGGGCAATCAGCCCCAGCATTTT
>.|few|TRBJ1-4|TRBV7-9
CASSGGGNEKLFF
TGTGCCAGCAGCGGGGGGGGTAATGAAAAACTGTTTTTT
>.|few|TRBJ2-7|TRBV20-1
CSATDPLTYEQYF
TGCAGTGCTACAGACCCACTCACCTACGAGCAGTACTTC
>.|.|TRBJ1-5|TRBV19
CASRLRQGNQPQHF
TGTGCCTCCAGACTTAGACAGGGCAATCAGCCCCAGCATTTT
>.|.|TRBJ2-5|TRBV5-1
CASSPGRTQETQYF
TGCGCCAGCAGCCCGGGACGGACTCAAGAGACCCAGTACTTC
>TRBD1|few|TRBJ2-3|TRBV27
CASRPGQGNRGTDTQYF
TGTGCCAGCAGGCCGGGACAGGGTAACCGTGGCACAGATACGCAGTATTTT
>.|.|TRBJ1-1|TRBV10-3
CASSFETEAFF
TGTGCCTCGAGCTTCGAGACTGAAGCTTTCTTT
>TRBD2|.|TRBJ2-2|TRBV7-9
CASSSFGGSGAGELFF
TGTGCCAGCAGCTCCTTTGGCGGGAGCGGGGCCGGGGAGCTGTTTTTT
>TRBD1|few|TRBJ2-7|TRBV5-1
CASSLAYSGTARSSYEQYF
TGCGCCAGCAGCTTGGCCTACTCCGGGACAGCTAGATCCTCCTACGAGCAGTACTTC
>TRBD2|few|TRBJ2-1|TRBV6-1
CASRRTSGSQSEQFF
TGTGCCAGCAGGCGGACTAGCGGGAGTCAGAGCGAGCAGTTCTTC
>.|few|TRBJ2-2|TRBV18
CASSPLLDTGELFF
TGTGCCAGCTCACCTTTATTGGACACCGGGGAGCTGTTTTTT
>TRBD2|few|TRBJ2-1|TRBV7-8
CASRKTSGTFNEQFF
TGTGCCAGCAGAAAGACTAGCGGGACATTCAATGAGCAGTTCTTC
>.|.|TRBJ2-3|TRBV11-2
CASSRMTVSSTDTQYF
TGTGCCAGCAGCCGCATGACCGTGTCTAGCACAGATACGCAGTATTTT
>.|few|TRBJ2-1|TRBV20-1
CSARELADDEQFF
TGCAGTGCTAGAGAACTAGCCGACGATGAGCAGTTCTTC
>TRBD2|.|TRBJ2-2|TRBV29-1
CSDGLDGFTGELFF
TGCAGCGATGGACTAGACGGGTTCACCGGGGAGCTGTTTTTT
>TRBD1|few|TRBJ1-1|TRBV29-1
CSAPGTGGVNTEAFF
TGCAGCGCCCCTGGGACAGGGGGCGTGAACACTGAAGCTTTCTTT
>TRBD2|.|TRBJ2-1|TRBV7-9
CASRDGTSGSRYNEQFF
TGTGCCAGCAGGGACGGGACTAGCGGGAGTAGATACAATGAGCAGTTCTTC
>.|.|TRBJ2-7|TRBV30
CAWSVGRDEQYF
TGTGCCTGGAGTGTCGGGAGAGACGAGCAGTACTTC
>.|.|TRBJ1-2|TRBV6-2/TRBV6-3
CASTTDVTWVGYTF
TGTGCCAGCACCACCGACGTAACCTGGGTGGGCTACACCTTC
>TRBD1|few|TRBJ2-2|TRBV12-3/TRBV12-4
CASSFPTGGIGELFF
TGTGCCAGCAGTTTCCCGACAGGGGGGATCGGGGAGCTGTTTTTT
>.|many|TRBJ2-2|TRBV12-3/TRBV12-4
CASSFAGRTGELFF
TGTGCCAGCAGTTTTGCGGGGAGAACCGGGGAGCTGTTTTTT
>.|.|TRBJ2-7|TRBV4-2
CASSPNQLAYEQYF
TGTGCCAGCAGCCCTAACCAGCTGGCGTACGAGCAGTACTTC
>.|once|TRBJ2-2|TRBV30
CAWSPWTATGELFF
TGTGCCTGGAGTCCCTGGACGGCTACCGGGGAGCTGTTTTTT
>.|.|TRBJ2-7|TRBV2
CASRGLTVREQYF
TGTGCCAGCAGGGGACTTACGGTGAGGGAGCAGTACTTC
>.|few|TRBJ2-7|TRBV27
CASSFWGVDEQYF
TGTGCCAGCAGTTTTTGGGGGGTCGACGAGCAGTACTTC
>TRBD2|.|TRBJ2-3|TRBV12-3/TRBV12-4
CASSFSGGFTDTQYF
TGTGCCAGCAGTTTTTCGGGAGGATTCACAGATACGCAGTATTTT
>TRBD2|.|TRBJ2-1|TRBV9
CASSFGTSGDNEQFF
TGTGCCAGCAGCTTCGGAACTAGCGGTGACAATGAGCAGTTCTTC
>TRBD1|once|TRBJ1-5|TRBV29-1
CSVGQGRGQPQHF
TGCAGCGTTGGACAGGGGCGAGGTCAGCCCCAGCATTTT
>TRBD1|few|TRBJ1-4|TRBV27
CASRTGVREKLFF
TGTGCCAGCAGAACAGGGGTGCGCGAAAAACTGTTTTTT
>TRBD2|few|TRBJ2-7|TRBV20-1
CSASRRGWLAGGRAYEQYF
TGCAGTGCTAGCCGACGAGGGTGGCTTGCGGGCGGGAGGGCCTACGAGCAGTACTTC
>.|.|TRBJ2-1|TRBV27
CASSPRLAPSEQFF
TGTGCCAGCAGTCCGCGGCTAGCTCCTAGTGAGCAGTTCTTC
>.|few|TRBJ1-3|TRBV5-1
CASSLEGNRGPSGNTIYF
TGCGCCAGCAGCTTGGAGGGAAATAGAGGCCCCTCTGGAAACACCATATATTTT